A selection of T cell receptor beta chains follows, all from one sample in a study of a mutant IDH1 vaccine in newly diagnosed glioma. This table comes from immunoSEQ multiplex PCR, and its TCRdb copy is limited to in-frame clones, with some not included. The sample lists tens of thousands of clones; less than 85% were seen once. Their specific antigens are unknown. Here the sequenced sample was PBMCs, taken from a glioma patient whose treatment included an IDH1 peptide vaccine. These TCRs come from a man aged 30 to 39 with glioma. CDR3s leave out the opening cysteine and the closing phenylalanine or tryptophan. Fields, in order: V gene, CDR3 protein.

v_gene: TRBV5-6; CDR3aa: ASSYSGGATDTQY
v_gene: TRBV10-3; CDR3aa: AISESGSSYNEQF
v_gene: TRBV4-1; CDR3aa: ASSQVVGEQY
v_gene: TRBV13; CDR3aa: ASSVNTGELF
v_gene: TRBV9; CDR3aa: ASSVGSGTNNQPQH
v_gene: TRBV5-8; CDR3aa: ASSQGTVGDTEAF
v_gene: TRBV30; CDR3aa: AWRDRDLSPLH
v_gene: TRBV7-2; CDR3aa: ASSPQGSAYEQY
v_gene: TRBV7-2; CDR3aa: ASTIRGWSSPLH
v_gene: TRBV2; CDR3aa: ASGLVSTDTQY
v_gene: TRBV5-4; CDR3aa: ASSRQGATETQY
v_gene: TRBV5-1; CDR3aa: ASSPTGLAGKSSYNEQF
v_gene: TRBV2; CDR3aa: ASSEQGYEQY
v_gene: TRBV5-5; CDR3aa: ASSLVRFPMNIQY
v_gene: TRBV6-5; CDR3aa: ASSYSIQGGNSPLH
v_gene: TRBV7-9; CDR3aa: ASSLIGGGDYGYT
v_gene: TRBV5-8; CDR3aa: ASSLNPYGYT
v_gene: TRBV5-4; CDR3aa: ASSLRGERNNEQF
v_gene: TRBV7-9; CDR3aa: ASSSANRAGQPQH
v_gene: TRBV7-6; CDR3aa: ASSSWGSEKLF
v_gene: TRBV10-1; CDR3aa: ASSESSASGELF
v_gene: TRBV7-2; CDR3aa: ASSSRPAGGGYNEQF
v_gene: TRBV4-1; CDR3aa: ASSQVTGGVGILFNEQF
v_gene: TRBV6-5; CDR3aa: ASSYSGRDTQY
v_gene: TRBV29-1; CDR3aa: SVLAGVSVYEQY